This TCR beta chain was obtained from a study of T cells of healthy individuals (dated by TCRdb to the late 2010s). The germline V gene specifies ENHRY as CDR1 and SYGVKD as CDR2. From V the trimming removes 0 bases and from J it removes 3 bases, while the gene matches leave 6 bases of the junction unaccounted for. From the cysteine through the phenylalanine, the CDR3 covers 16 amino acids. The read is trimmed to its CDR3 DNA, 48 bases read in frame from base 1. This clonotype has ten or more counts. No cognate antigen has been identified for it. Qualities for individual bases were not recorded, and no much larger clone is one base off. The library was produced with 5' RACE. Sequencer: Illumina MiSeq. TCRdb reanalyzed the raw reads on its own, using fastp at Q25 for trimming and MiXCR for clone calling, and kept in-frame beta chains. Rows are unified per CDR3 protein, each entry keeping the most common DNA and genes. The sample table lists fewer than 75,000 distinct CDR3 sequences, 15% to 20% of them with a count of one. The biggest ten clones account for less than 6% of the sample.

The receptor was derived from a human donor in good health. The chain was built from TRBV10-3 and TRBJ2-3, with 7 central nucleotides matching TRBD1. The nucleotide sequence reads as follows: TGTGCCATCAGTGAGTCGCGGACAGGTATTACAGATACGCAGTATTTT. It translates to CAISESRTGITDTQYF.